These T cell receptor beta chains were read from a single sample in a study of T cell responses to AZD1222 COVID-19 vaccine. Profiling relied on immunoSEQ multiplex PCR, and the TCRdb table lists in-frame clones only, not all of them. The sample carries some 130,000 clones, around 90% recorded once. The sample was peripheral blood, taken on day 0 of AZD1222 vaccination. All receptors derive from an adult in good health. CDR3s include the opening cysteine and the closing phenylalanine or tryptophan. The D gene is left open where the match is weak. The listing skips clone size in some rows; elsewhere it reads once, few, many or a size class.

D: TRBD2
size: NA
J: TRBJ2-1
V: TRBV29-1
length: 13
CDR3: CSVSTSGRGEQFF
DNA: TGCAGCGTCTCGACTAGCGGGAGAGGTGAGCAGTTCTTC

D: NA
size: once
J: TRBJ2-7
V: TRBV5-6
length: 16
CDR3: CASSERVPKSSYEQYF
DNA: TGTGCCAGCAGCGAGCGGGTCCCGAAGAGCTCCTACGAGCAGTACTTC

D: TRBD2
size: NA
J: TRBJ2-3
V: TRBV7-2
length: 17
CDR3: CASSLGLAGASTDTQYF
DNA: TGTGCCAGCAGCTTAGGGCTAGCGGGCGCCAGCACAGATACGCAGTATTTT

D: NA
size: NA
J: TRBJ1-6
V: TRBV2
length: 14
CDR3: CASSVLGVGSPLHF
DNA: TGTGCCAGCAGTGTCCTCGGGGTCGGATCACCCCTCCACTTT

D: NA
size: NA
J: TRBJ1-2
V: TRBV30
length: 15
CDR3: CAWTLSGGKHSGYTF
DNA: TGTGCCTGGACCCTATCGGGGGGGAAGCATTCTGGCTACACCTTC

D: NA
size: once
J: TRBJ1-1
V: TRBV7-9
length: 11
CDR3: CASSINTEAFF
DNA: TGTGCCAGCAGCATAAACACTGAAGCTTTCTTT

D: NA
size: NA
J: TRBJ2-5
V: TRBV5-1
length: 17
CDR3: CASSPDPGRGGSETQYF
DNA: TGCGCCAGCAGCCCGGATCCGGGACGAGGCGGTTCAGAGACCCAGTACTTC

D: TRBD1
size: NA
J: TRBJ1-1
V: TRBV5-1
length: 13
CDR3: CASSWGTVHEAFF
DNA: TGCGCCAGCAGCTGGGGGACAGTCCATGAAGCTTTCTTT

D: NA
size: NA
J: TRBJ1-3
V: TRBV5-4
length: 16
CDR3: CASSFDLGSSGNTIYF
DNA: TGTGCCAGCAGCTTTGATCTGGGTTCGTCTGGAAACACCATATATTTT

D: NA
size: NA
J: TRBJ1-1
V: TRBV7-2
length: 15
CDR3: CASSLGGPTNTEAFF
DNA: TGTGCCAGCAGCTTAGGGGGACCTACGAACACTGAAGCTTTCTTT

D: NA
size: NA
J: TRBJ2-3
V: TRBV10-3
length: 13
CDR3: CAMRVDSTDTQYF
DNA: TGTGCCATGCGGGTCGACAGTACCGATACGCAGTATTTT

D: NA
size: NA
J: TRBJ1-1
V: TRBV19
length: 13
CDR3: CASGGRAGTEAFF
DNA: TGTGCCAGCGGGGGGCGCGCAGGAACTGAAGCTTTCTTT

D: TRBD1
size: NA
J: TRBJ1-2
V: TRBV11-2
length: 14
CDR3: CASSAGQGLYGYTF
DNA: TGTGCCAGCAGCGCGGGACAGGGATTATATGGCTACACCTTC

D: NA
size: NA
J: TRBJ2-7
V: TRBV19
length: 14
CDR3: CASRGWTAPYEQYF
DNA: TGTGCCAGTAGGGGATGGACAGCACCCTACGAGCAGTACTTC

D: NA
size: NA
J: TRBJ1-2
V: TRBV7-2
length: 15
CDR3: CASSFRTVGVYGYTF
DNA: TGTGCCAGCAGCTTTAGGACGGTTGGTGTCTATGGCTACACCTTC

D: NA
size: NA
J: TRBJ2-1
V: TRBV12-3/TRBV12-4
length: 12
CDR3: CASSLRGEEQFF
DNA: TGTGCCAGCAGTCTGAGGGGTGAGGAGCAGTTCTTC

D: TRBD2
size: NA
J: TRBJ2-2
V: TRBV5-4
length: 16
CDR3: CASSLRTSGIHGELFF
DNA: TGTGCCAGCAGCTTGAGGACTAGCGGGATACACGGGGAGCTGTTTTTT

D: TRBD2
size: NA
J: TRBJ2-1
V: TRBV3-1/TRBV3-2
length: 15
CDR3: CASSQLAGAGSEQFF
DNA: TGTGCCAGCAGCCAACTGGCGGGAGCTGGGAGTGAGCAGTTCTTC

D: NA
size: NA
J: TRBJ2-7
V: TRBV6-1
length: 15
CDR3: CASSEEGGNNYEQYF
DNA: TGTGCCAGCAGTGAAGAGGGGGGCAACAACTACGAGCAGTACTTC

D: NA
size: NA
J: TRBJ1-1
V: TRBV2
length: 12
CDR3: CASNYRNTEAFF
DNA: TGTGCCAGCAATTATCGGAACACTGAAGCTTTCTTT

D: TRBD2
size: NA
J: TRBJ2-1
V: TRBV7-9
length: 18
CDR3: CASSLALPNSGGMDEQFF
DNA: TGTGCCAGCAGCTTAGCGCTACCCAACAGCGGGGGCATGGATGAGCAGTTCTTC

D: NA
size: NA
J: TRBJ2-1
V: TRBV6-5
length: 11
CDR3: CASRSPWEQFF
DNA: TGTGCCAGCAGATCCCCATGGGAGCAGTTCTTC

D: TRBD1
size: once
J: TRBJ1-2
V: TRBV7-8
length: 15
CDR3: CASSPPGQGRNGYTF
DNA: TGTGCCAGCAGCCCCCCGGGACAGGGGCGAAATGGCTACACCTTC

D: TRBD1
size: NA
J: TRBJ2-7
V: TRBV18
length: 14
CDR3: CASSLAQGAYEQYF
DNA: TGTGCCAGCTCGCTGGCACAGGGGGCCTACGAGCAGTACTTC

D: TRBD1
size: NA
J: TRBJ2-7
V: TRBV5-1
length: 15
CDR3: CASSKTGQSPYEQYF
DNA: TGCGCCAGCAGCAAGACGGGACAGAGCCCCTACGAGCAGTACTTC

D: NA
size: once
J: TRBJ2-3
V: TRBV7-7
length: 13
CDR3: CASSLSMAGLQYF
DNA: TGTGCCAGCAGCTTATCTATGGCGGGATTGCAGTATTTT

D: NA
size: NA
J: TRBJ2-1
V: TRBV13
length: 12
CDR3: CAIASSYNEQFF
DNA: TGTGCCATCGCGAGCTCCTACAATGAGCAGTTCTTC

D: TRBD2
size: NA
J: TRBJ2-7
V: TRBV7-2
length: 16
CDR3: CASSSTQREGRNEQYF
DNA: TGTGCCAGCAGCTCCACCCAGCGGGAGGGCCGGAACGAGCAGTACTTC

D: NA
size: NA
J: TRBJ2-2
V: TRBV5-1
length: 13
CDR3: CASSSQGAQELFF
DNA: TGCGCCAGCAGCTCTCAGGGAGCCCAGGAGCTGTTTTTT

D: NA
size: NA
J: TRBJ1-5
V: TRBV7-2
length: 13
CDR3: CASSFRLNQPQHF
DNA: TGTGCCAGCAGCTTTAGACTCAATCAGCCCCAGCATTTT

D: NA
size: NA
J: TRBJ1-2
V: TRBV10-2
length: 13
CDR3: CASSDGGGYGYTF
DNA: TGCGCCAGCAGTGATGGGGGCGGCTATGGCTACACCTTC

D: NA
size: NA
J: TRBJ1-5
V: TRBV11-2
length: 15
CDR3: CASSLGGSNNQPQHF
DNA: TGTGCCAGCAGCTTAGGCGGCAGTAACAATCAGCCCCAGCATTTT

D: TRBD2
size: NA
J: TRBJ2-1
V: TRBV2
length: 15
CDR3: CASSAGTSVTNEQFF
DNA: TGTGCCAGCAGTGCCGGGACTAGCGTCACCAATGAGCAGTTCTTC

D: NA
size: NA
J: TRBJ1-5
V: TRBV10-2
length: 12
CDR3: CASTQGDQPQHF
DNA: TGCGCCAGCACCCAAGGGGACCAGCCCCAGCATTTT

D: NA
size: NA
J: TRBJ2-5
V: TRBV6-5
length: 13
CDR3: CASSSRQQETQYF
DNA: TGTGCCAGCAGTTCGAGACAGCAAGAGACCCAGTACTTC

D: NA
size: NA
J: TRBJ2-2
V: TRBV4-3
length: 17
CDR3: CASSQDPGKVNTGELFF
DNA: TGCGCCAGCAGCCAAGATCCGGGAAAGGTGAACACCGGGGAGCTGTTTTTT

D: NA
size: NA
J: TRBJ1-1
V: TRBV10-3
length: 14
CDR3: CATRGGGMNTEAFF
DNA: TGTGCCACACGGGGGGGAGGGATGAACACTGAAGCTTTCTTT

D: TRBD1
size: NA
J: TRBJ2-2
V: TRBV6-2/TRBV6-3
length: 17
CDR3: CASSYFPGQGFAGELFF
DNA: TGTGCCAGCAGTTACTTCCCGGGACAGGGCTTCGCCGGGGAGCTGTTTTTT

D: NA
size: NA
J: TRBJ2-7
V: TRBV9
length: 13
CDR3: CASSEDNSYEQYF
DNA: TGTGCCAGCAGCGAGGACAACTCCTACGAGCAGTACTTC

D: TRBD1
size: NA
J: TRBJ1-5
V: TRBV7-8
length: 15
CDR3: CASSSDRGLYQPQHF
DNA: TGTGCCAGCAGCTCGGACAGGGGGCTATATCAGCCCCAGCATTTT

D: TRBD2
size: NA
J: TRBJ2-5
V: TRBV6-1
length: 15
CDR3: CASSDLAGGPETQYF
DNA: TGTGCCAGCAGTGATCTAGCGGGAGGGCCGGAGACCCAGTACTTC